These T cell receptor beta chains were read from a single sample in a study of blood T cell repertoires in COVID-19. Sequenced by immunoSEQ multiplex PCR; TCRdb stores in-frame clones only, minus some. The sample lists about 370,000 clones, over 75% occurring once. Sequencing was done on a sample of peripheral blood. The receptor set was obtained from a woman aged 25 to 45 with COVID-19, enrolled during active disease. Each CDR3 is given with its conserved first and last residue. Fields, in order: V gene, clone size, D gene, J gene, CDR3 DNA, CDR3 protein. D genes are given only for firm matches. Expanded clones get a size class; other rows say once, few or many, or leave the size out.

TRBV6-1,once,TRBD1,TRBJ1-1,TGTGCCAGCAGGTGGCCGGGGACAGGGTACACTGAAGCTTTCTTT,CASRWPGTGYTEAFF
TRBV7-2,.,TRBD1,TRBJ2-2,TGTGCCAGCAGCTTAGGGGGACAGCACACCGGGGAGCTGTTTTTT,CASSLGGQHTGELFF
TRBV7-2,.,.,TRBJ1-1,TGTGCCAGCAGCTTAAACAGCAACACTGAAGCTTTCTTT,CASSLNSNTEAFF
TRBV7-9,.,.,TRBJ2-2,TGTGCCAGCAGCGTAGGTACTCACAACACCGGGGAGCTGTTTTTT,CASSVGTHNTGELFF
TRBV2,.,TRBD1,TRBJ1-2,TGTGCCAGCAGAATAGAAGGGACAGGGCATGGCTACACCTTC,CASRIEGTGHGYTF
TRBV5-5,.,.,TRBJ1-1,TGTGCCAGCAGCGGGCAGGGGCAGTGGACTGAAGCTTTCTTT,CASSGQGQWTEAFF
TRBV3-1/TRBV3-2,.,TRBD1,TRBJ1-1,TGTGCCAGCAGCCCCAGGGGGCTGAACACTGAAGCTTTCTTT,CASSPRGLNTEAFF
TRBV25-1,.,.,TRBJ2-5,TGTGCCAGCAGTGATTTTAAACAGGGACGGGTAACAGAGACCCAGTACTTC,CASSDFKQGRVTETQYF
TRBV7-2,.,TRBD2,TRBJ2-7,TGTGCCAGCAGCCCATCGGGACTAGCGGTCTACGAGCAGTACTTC,CASSPSGLAVYEQYF
TRBV9,.,TRBD2,TRBJ2-1,TGTGCCAGCAGCGTAGGCGGGAGTGGCTACAATGAGCAGTTCTTC,CASSVGGSGYNEQFF
TRBV9,.,.,TRBJ2-7,TGTGCCAGCAGCGTAGGGGGGCAGGTGACTTACGAGCAGTACTTC,CASSVGGQVTYEQYF
TRBV12-3/TRBV12-4,.,TRBD2,TRBJ2-1,TGTGCCAGCAGTCCGCCGGCGGGAGGTGAGCAGTTCTTC,CASSPPAGGEQFF
TRBV11-3,.,.,TRBJ1-1,TGTGCCAGCAGCTTAGTCCGGGGGGGAAAAAGGGTCACTGAAGCTTTCTTT,CASSLVRGGKRVTEAFF
TRBV5-4,.,TRBD2,TRBJ2-7,TGTGCCAGCAGTCTTCCTCTAGCGGGAGGTTCCTACGAGCAGTACTTC,CASSLPLAGGSYEQYF
TRBV29-1,.,.,TRBJ2-3,TGCAGCGTCGAGCAGGGTACTAGCACAGATACGCAGTATTTT,CSVEQGTSTDTQYF
TRBV2,once,TRBD2,TRBJ2-1,TGTGCCAGCAGTGAAGTCCAGAATCTAGCGGGAAGTAATGAGCAGTTCTTC,CASSEVQNLAGSNEQFF
TRBV19,.,.,TRBJ2-7,TGTGCCAGTAGTACGGGACTCTTGGGGCTTTACGAGCAGTACTTC,CASSTGLLGLYEQYF
TRBV1,.,.,TRBJ1-2,TGCACCAGCAGCCACGAGACAGGGGGGCCGCTTGGCTACACCTTC,CTSSHETGGPLGYTF
TRBV7-8,.,.,TRBJ1-6,TGTGCCAGCAGCTTAAAGGGGGTAGGGTCACCCCTCCACTTT,CASSLKGVGSPLHF
TRBV9,many,.,TRBJ1-5,TGTGCCAGCAGCGTAGGGCCTAATCAGCCCCAGCATTTT,CASSVGPNQPQHF
TRBV27,.,.,TRBJ2-7,TGTGCCAGCAGTCCGCGGGGTATCTACGAGCAGTACTTC,CASSPRGIYEQYF
TRBV4-1,.,.,TRBJ1-4,TGCGCCAGCAGCCAAGACCCCCTGAGATTGCCCAACGAAAAACTGTTTTTT,CASSQDPLRLPNEKLFF
TRBV2,.,.,TRBJ2-3,TGTGCCAGCAGCACGGGACTCTCCACAGATACGCAGTATTTT,CASSTGLSTDTQYF
TRBV3-1/TRBV3-2,many,.,TRBJ1-1,TGTGCCAGCACCCCAAGCCGGGAGGAAAAAACTGAAGCTTTCTTT,CASTPSREEKTEAFF
TRBV24-1,.,TRBD1,TRBJ2-5,TGTGCCACCAGTGGTACAGGGGCCCAAGAGACCCAGTACTTC,CATSGTGAQETQYF
TRBV19,.,TRBD2,TRBJ2-7,TGTGCCAGTAGTATAAAAGTAGCGGGAGCCTCCGTCGAAATCTACGAGCAGTACTTC,CASSIKVAGASVEIYEQYF
TRBV15,.,TRBD2,TRBJ2-3,TGTGCCACGGGAAGCGGGAGGGCCGGAGATACGCAGTATTTT,CATGSGRAGDTQYF
TRBV10-3,.,.,TRBJ2-3,TGTGCCATCAGTGAGTCTCTCGGAGCGGCAGATACGCAGTATTTT,CAISESLGAADTQYF
TRBV5-4,few,.,TRBJ2-3,TGTGCCAGCAGTTCATTCCAAGCTGCGCCTAGCACAGATACGCAGTATTTT,CASSSFQAAPSTDTQYF
TRBV7-9,few,.,TRBJ2-1,TGTGCCAGCGGAGGGAAGTATGAGCAGTTCTTC,CASGGKYEQFF
TRBV10-3,.,.,TRBJ2-1,TGTGCCATCAGTGAGGGACGGGAGATAAATGAGCAGTTCTTC,CAISEGREINEQFF
TRBV5-1,.,.,TRBJ2-7,TGCGCCAGCAGCTTGGGTCAGGGTGGTCGCGAGCAGTACTTC,CASSLGQGGREQYF
TRBV19,.,.,TRBJ2-7,TGTGCCAGTAGTACCCGACTAGGCCCTTTCTCCTACGAGCAGTACTTC,CASSTRLGPFSYEQYF
TRBV7-2,once,TRBD2,TRBJ2-7,TGTGCCAGCAGCTTAGGCCTAGCGGACCTCTACGAGCAGTACTTC,CASSLGLADLYEQYF
TRBV7-2,.,.,TRBJ2-2,TGTGCCAGCAGCTTCGTTAACACCGGGGAGCTGTTTTTT,CASSFVNTGELFF
TRBV6-5,once,TRBD1,TRBJ2-7,TGTGCCAGCAGTCGAACCGGGACAGGGTCCTACGAGCAGTACTTC,CASSRTGTGSYEQYF
TRBV6-5,.,.,TRBJ1-1,TGTGCCAGCAGTTCTCACACTGAAGCTTTCTTT,CASSSHTEAFF
TRBV3-1/TRBV3-2,.,.,TRBJ2-5,TGTGCCAGCAGCCAAGAAGGGACACGGCTGTACTTC,CASSQEGTRLYF
TRBV9,.,TRBD1,TRBJ2-7,TGTGCCAGCAGCGTAGGATCCGGGACAGTTCACGAGCAGTACTTC,CASSVGSGTVHEQYF
TRBV5-1,few,TRBD1,TRBJ1-3,TGCGCCAGCAGCTTGGGACAGGGGAACGGAAACACCATATATTTT,CASSLGQGNGNTIYF
TRBV3-1/TRBV3-2,once,TRBD1,TRBJ2-7,TGTGCCAGCAGCCAAGGGGGACAGGGTACGGAGGAGCAGTACTTC,CASSQGGQGTEEQYF
TRBV4-3,.,.,TRBJ2-7,TGCGCCAGCAGCCAAGCGCGGGGGCACCTTTACGAGCAGTACTTC,CASSQARGHLYEQYF
TRBV18,.,.,TRBJ1-3,TGTGCCAGCTCACTCGCCGGAGAGAACACCATATATTTT,CASSLAGENTIYF
TRBV10-3,.,TRBD2,TRBJ2-7,TGTGCCATCAGTCCTCAGAACAAAGCGGGAAACCCCTACGAGCAGTACTTC,CAISPQNKAGNPYEQYF
TRBV9,.,.,TRBJ2-7,TGTGCCAGCAGCGCAGACAGTACCGCTACCTACGAGCAGTACTTC,CASSADSTATYEQYF
TRBV10-2,few,.,TRBJ1-3,TGCGCCAATAAGACAGCGGGCTCTGGAAACACCATATATTTT,CANKTAGSGNTIYF
TRBV24-1,.,TRBD2,TRBJ2-1,TGTGCCACCAGTGATCCCGGGACTAGCGGGTACAATGAGCAGTTCTTC,CATSDPGTSGYNEQFF
TRBV5-5,.,TRBD2,TRBJ2-7,TGTGCCAGCAGCTTGGGGCTAGCGGGAGGGTCCAGGTACGAGCAGTACTTC,CASSLGLAGGSRYEQYF
TRBV7-8,.,.,TRBJ2-7,TGTGCCAGCAGCTTCGGGGGATCCTACGAGCAGTACTTC,CASSFGGSYEQYF
TRBV4-1,.,.,TRBJ1-1,TGCGCCAGCAGCCAAGCGGGTTTGGCTTTCTTT,CASSQAGLAFF
TRBV24-1,.,.,TRBJ2-2,TGTGCCACCAGTGACCCGGGGACACCGAACACCGGGGAGCTGTTTTTT,CATSDPGTPNTGELFF
TRBV28,.,TRBD1,TRBJ1-5,TGTGCCAGCAATATTTGGTCAGGGGGCTTACAGCCCCAGCATTTT,CASNIWSGGLQPQHF
TRBV4-1,.,.,TRBJ2-1,TGCGCCAGCAGCCAAGGCAGCGGCTCCTACAATGAGCAGTTCTTC,CASSQGSGSYNEQFF
TRBV15,once,TRBD1,TRBJ1-2,TGTGCCACCAGCAGACCCGGGACAGGGGGAGGCTACACCTTC,CATSRPGTGGGYTF
TRBV30,.,.,TRBJ2-5,TGTGCCTGGAGTGGAAAGGGGGTCGAGACCCAGTACTTC,CAWSGKGVETQYF
TRBV7-2,.,TRBD1,TRBJ2-5,TGTGCCAGCAGCTTAGTTGCGGAAACAGGGGGGACCCAGTACTTC,CASSLVAETGGTQYF
TRBV18,.,.,TRBJ2-6,TGTGCCAGCTCACCACCTGCGGTCTCTGGGGCCAACGTCCTGACTTTC,CASSPPAVSGANVLTF
TRBV6-5,.,TRBD2,TRBJ2-7,TGTGCCAGCAGCCCCCGACTAGCGGGCCTCTACGAGCAGTACTTC,CASSPRLAGLYEQYF
TRBV6-2/TRBV6-3,.,.,TRBJ2-2,TGTGCCAGCAGTGACGGGAGTAGCACCGGGGAGCTGTTTTTT,CASSDGSSTGELFF
TRBV30,.,TRBD1,TRBJ2-6,TGTGCCTGGACAGGGGGAGCCGGGGCCAACGTCCTGACTTTC,CAWTGGAGANVLTF